This T cell receptor (beta chain) was recorded in a study of blood T cell repertoires in COVID-19. The wider study: The United States, Italy and Spain supplied acute and convalescent COVID-19 samples.

Study processing details: Nucleated cell number was recorded as an estimate derived from reference gene primer amplification. Some clones are missing from TCRdb's copy, which holds only in-frame ones; the method was immunoSEQ multiplex PCR. Clone size and V and J calls were adopted from that table, with D and trimming inferred from the DNA. The sample carries roughly 100,000 clones, 60% to 85% recorded once. V gave up 11 bases and J gave up 13 bases, with 20 bases separating them. The CDR3 has 11 amino acids. Germline assignment: CDR1 ENHRY and CDR2 SYGVKD. Sequencing was done on a sample of peripheral blood. V is TRBV10-3 and J is TRBJ1-2; tentative D call: TRBD1 (6 bases). This receptor was taken from an elderly woman with acute or convalescent COVID-19. CDR3 DNA: TGTGCCGCCCTCGCACAGGGTGTCGTCACCTTC. Protein sequence: CAALAQGVVTF.